Listed below are T cell receptor beta chains from one sample, sequenced in a study of T cell repertoires in cytomegalovirus infection. Each CDR3 protein is one row after TCRdb ran MiXCR on the reads. The data contain fewer than 850,000 distinct CDR3 sequences, roughly 29% of them singletons. No antigen has been identified for these receptors. The material was cultured CD8+ T cells from PBMCs, obtained from culture after CMV antigen stimulation. The receptor set was obtained from a human donor in good health (CMV status not recorded). Some clones in this sample may be carry-over from other donors' samples. The CDR3 runs from the conserved cysteine through the conserved F or W. The D gene is left open where the match is weak. For some rows the clone size is stated as once, few or many, or as a class when expanded; others skip it.

j_gene	v_gene	abundance	d_gene	CDR3aa	CDR3nt
TRBJ1-6	TRBV7-9	-	TRBD1	CASSLGGQGYSPLHF	TGTGCCAGCAGCTTGGGAGGACAGGGGTATTCACCCCTCCACTTT
TRBJ2-5	TRBV7-8	many	-	CASSPRGGYQETQYF	TGTGCCAGCAGCCCTCGCGGGGGCTACCAAGAGACCCAGTACTTC
TRBJ1-6	TRBV27	-	-	CASSWSLYNSPLHF	TGTGCCAGCAGTTGGAGCCTCTATAATTCACCCCTCCACTTT
TRBJ1-2	TRBV12-3/TRBV12-4	-	-	CASSLLPAGGHGYTF	TGTGCCAGCAGTTTACTACCCGCCGGTGGGCATGGCTACACCTTC
TRBJ1-2	TRBV29-1	-	-	CSVVAEGYTF	TGCAGCGTTGTGGCAGAAGGCTACACCTTC
TRBJ1-4	TRBV7-6	few	-	CASSLGQGHGEKLFF	TGTGCTAGCAGCTTAGGCCAGGGACACGGGGAAAAACTGTTTTTT
TRBJ1-1	TRBV19	-	-	CASSATARDTEAFF	TGTGCCAGTAGTGCGACAGCCAGGGACACTGAAGCTTTCTTT
TRBJ1-2	TRBV6-1	-	-	CASSSDGNYGYTF	TGTGCCAGCAGCTCCGACGGGAACTATGGCTACACCTTC
TRBJ1-6	TRBV13	-	TRBD1	CASSGGDRYNSPLHF	TGTGCCAGCAGCGGAGGGGACAGATATAATTCACCCCTCCACTTT
TRBJ1-1	TRBV2	-	-	CASSDYRHTEAFF	TGTGCCAGCAGTGATTATCGGCACACTGAAGCTTTCTTT
TRBJ2-1	TRBV7-9	-	-	CASGGSLEQFF	TGTGCCAGCGGGGGGTCCCTGGAGCAGTTCTTC
TRBJ2-1	TRBV11-2	many	-	CASSSSNPTGRSYNEQFF	TGTGCCAGCAGCTCTTCCAACCCGACAGGCCGTTCCTACAATGAGCAGTTCTTC
TRBJ2-3	TRBV27	-	TRBD1	CAISRKGAFEDTQYF	TGTGCCATCTCAAGGAAGGGGGCTTTTGAAGATACGCAGTATTTT
TRBJ1-1	TRBV6-5	many	-	CASSLGQGSEAFF	TGTGCCAGCAGCTTAGGTCAGGGTTCTGAAGCTTTCTTT
TRBJ1-4	TRBV7-6	-	-	CASSSSGSKNEKLFF	TGTGCCAGCAGCTCGTCAGGGAGCAAAAATGAAAAACTGTTTTTT
TRBJ1-1	TRBV4-1	-	TRBD1	CASTDATGVNTEAFF	TGCGCCAGCACCGATGCAACAGGGGTGAACACTGAAGCTTTCTTT
TRBJ2-5	TRBV3-1	-	-	CASSQDPGDQETQYF	TGTGCCAGCAGCCAAGATCCGGGTGACCAAGAGACCCAGTACTTC
TRBJ2-5	TRBV18	-	TRBD1	CASSPAPRGRETQYF	TGTGCCAGCTCACCGGCACCCAGGGGGCGAGAGACCCAGTACTTC
TRBJ1-2	TRBV7-9	-	-	CASSLDSIGDYGYTF	TGTGCCAGCAGCTTAGACAGCATAGGGGACTATGGCTACACCTTC
TRBJ2-1	TRBV7-9	-	TRBD2	CASSGEGVWNNEQFF	TGTGCCAGCAGCGGGGAGGGAGTTTGGAACAATGAGCAGTTCTTC
TRBJ2-3	TRBV12-3/TRBV12-4	many	TRBD2	CASSGLAGVDTQYF	TGTGCCAGCAGTGGACTAGCGGGGGTAGATACGCAGTATTTT
TRBJ2-1	TRBV5-5	-	-	CASSPGPVNEQFF	TGTGCCAGCAGCCCAGGGCCGGTTAATGAGCAGTTCTTC
TRBJ1-5	TRBV6-1	-	-	CASTENPRWVLGNQPQHF	TGTGCCAGCACCGAAAACCCCCGTTGGGTATTAGGCAATCAGCCCCAGCATTTT
TRBJ1-1	TRBV6-5	few	-	CASSSPFTEAFF	TGTGCCAGCAGTTCACCCTTCACTGAAGCTTTCTTT
TRBJ2-2	TRBV10-3	-	-	CAISGNPNTGELFF	TGTGCCATCAGTGGAAACCCAAACACCGGGGAGCTGTTTTTT
TRBJ1-4	TRBV28	-	-	CASSSTGTEILKLFF	TGTGCCAGCAGTTCAACCGGGACGGAGATTCTAAAACTGTTTTTT
TRBJ2-4	TRBV19	few	TRBD1	CASSIGQGIDIQYF	TGTGCCAGTAGTATCGGACAGGGGATAGACATTCAGTACTTC
TRBJ2-7	TRBV12-5	-	-	CASGLGLRSYEQYF	TGTGCTAGTGGTTTGGGGCTCAGATCCTACGAGCAGTACTTC
TRBJ1-5	TRBV9	once	-	CASSVDGSHQPQHF	TGTGCCAGCAGCGTAGATGGCTCTCATCAGCCCCAGCATTTT
TRBJ1-3	TRBV7-9	many	TRBD1	CASSSPDRRDTIYF	TGTGCCAGCAGCTCACCGGACAGGAGGGACACCATATATTTT
TRBJ2-1	TRBV7-6	few	-	CASSWGWSVGNEQFF	TGTGCCAGCAGCTGGGGGTGGAGCGTTGGGAATGAGCAGTTCTTC
TRBJ1-5	TRBV20-1	many	-	CSASGGEGQPQHF	TGCAGTGCTAGTGGGGGCGAGGGTCAGCCCCAGCATTTT
TRBJ1-6	TRBV5-5	-	TRBD1	CASSSPGQGNSPLHF	TGTGCCAGCAGCTCCCCCGGACAGGGGAATTCACCCCTCCACTTT
TRBJ2-3	TRBV20-1	-	TRBD2	CSAGQGTSGGGTYSDTQYF	TGCAGTGCTGGCCAAGGGACTAGCGGGGGGGGAACTTACTCAGATACGCAGTATTTT